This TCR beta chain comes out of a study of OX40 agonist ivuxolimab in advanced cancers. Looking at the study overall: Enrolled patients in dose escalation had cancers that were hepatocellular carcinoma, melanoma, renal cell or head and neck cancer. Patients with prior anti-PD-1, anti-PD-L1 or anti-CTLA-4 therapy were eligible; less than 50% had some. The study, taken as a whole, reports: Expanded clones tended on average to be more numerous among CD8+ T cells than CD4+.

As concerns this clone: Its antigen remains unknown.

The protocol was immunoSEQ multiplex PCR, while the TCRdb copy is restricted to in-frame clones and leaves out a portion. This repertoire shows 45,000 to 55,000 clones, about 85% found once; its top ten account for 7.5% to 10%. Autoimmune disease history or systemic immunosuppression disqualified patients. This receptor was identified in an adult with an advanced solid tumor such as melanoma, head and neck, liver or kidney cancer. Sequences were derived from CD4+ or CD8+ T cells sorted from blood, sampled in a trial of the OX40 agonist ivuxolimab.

CDR3 bases: TGTGCCAGCATGGCTAGCGTCTACAATGAGCAGTTCTTC. Its translation is CASMASVYNEQFF. The chain has TRBV7-8 and TRBJ2-1, with D tentatively TRBD2 (6 bases). Germline CDR1 reads SGHVS; CDR2 reads FQNEAQ. The V end was cut by 7 bases, the J end by 3 bases, with 10 bases between. This CDR3 is 13 amino acids long. The whole variable domain, remainder taken from reference TRBV7-8 and TRBJ2-1, is GAGVSQSPRYKVAKRGQDVALRCDPISGHVSLFWYQQALGQGPEFLTYFQNEAQLDKSGLPSDRFFAERPEGSVSTLKIQRTQQEDSAVYLCASMASVYNEQFFGPGTRLTVL.